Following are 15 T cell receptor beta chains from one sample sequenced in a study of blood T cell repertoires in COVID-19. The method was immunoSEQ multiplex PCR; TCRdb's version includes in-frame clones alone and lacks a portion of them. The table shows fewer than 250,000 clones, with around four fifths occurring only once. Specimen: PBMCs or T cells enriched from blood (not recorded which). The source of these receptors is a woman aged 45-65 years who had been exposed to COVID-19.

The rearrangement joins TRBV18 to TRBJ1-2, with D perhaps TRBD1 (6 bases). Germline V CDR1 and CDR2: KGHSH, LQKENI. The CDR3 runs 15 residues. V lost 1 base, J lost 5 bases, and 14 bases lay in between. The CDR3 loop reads CASSPRTVLEYGYTF. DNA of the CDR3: TGTGCCAGCTCACCACGGACAGTATTGGAATATGGCTACACCTTC. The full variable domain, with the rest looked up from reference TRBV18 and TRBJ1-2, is NAGVMQNPRHLVRRRGQEARLRCSPMKGHSHVYWYRQLPEEGLKFMVYLQKENIIDESGMPKERFSAEFPKEGPSILRIQQVVRGDSAAYFCASSPRTVLEYGYTFGSGTRLTVV.

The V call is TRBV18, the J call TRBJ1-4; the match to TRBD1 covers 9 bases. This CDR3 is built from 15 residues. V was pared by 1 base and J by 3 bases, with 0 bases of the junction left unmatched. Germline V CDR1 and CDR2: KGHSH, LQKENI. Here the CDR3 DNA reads TGTGCCAGCTCACCACGGGACAGGGCTAATGAAAAACTGTTTTTT. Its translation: CASSPRDRANEKLFF.

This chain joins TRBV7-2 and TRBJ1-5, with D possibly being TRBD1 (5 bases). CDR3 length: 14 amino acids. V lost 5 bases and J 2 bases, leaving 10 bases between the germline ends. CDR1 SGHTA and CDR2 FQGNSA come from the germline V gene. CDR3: CASSRPGGNQPQHF. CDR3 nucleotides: TGTGCCAGCAGCCGTCCGGGGGGCAATCAGCCCCAGCATTTT.

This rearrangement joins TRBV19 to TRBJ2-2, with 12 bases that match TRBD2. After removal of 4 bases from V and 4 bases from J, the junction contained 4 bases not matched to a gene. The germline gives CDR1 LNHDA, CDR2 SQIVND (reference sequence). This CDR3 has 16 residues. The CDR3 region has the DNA TGTGCCAGTAGTAGGTTGGGACTAGCGGGCACCGGGGAGCTGTTTTTT. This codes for CASSRLGLAGTGELFF. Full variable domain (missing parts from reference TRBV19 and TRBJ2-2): DGGITQSPKYLFRKEGQNVTLSCEQNLNHDAMYWYRQDPGQGLRLIYYSQIVNDFQKGDIAEGYSVSREKKESFPLTVTSAQKNPTAFYLCASSRLGLAGTGELFFGEGSRLTVL.

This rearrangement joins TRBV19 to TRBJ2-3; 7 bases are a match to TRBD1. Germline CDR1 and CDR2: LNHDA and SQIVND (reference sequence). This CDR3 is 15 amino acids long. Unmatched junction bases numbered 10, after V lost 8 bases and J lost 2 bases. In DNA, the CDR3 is TGTGCCAGTTTCCTACAGGGGCGACACACAGATACGCAGTATTTT. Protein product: CASFLQGRHTDTQYF. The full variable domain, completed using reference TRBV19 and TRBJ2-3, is DGGITQSPKYLFRKEGQNVTLSCEQNLNHDAMYWYRQDPGQGLRLIYYSQIVNDFQKGDIAEGYSVSREKKESFPLTVTSAQKNPTAFYLCASFLQGRHTDTQYFGPGTRLTVL.

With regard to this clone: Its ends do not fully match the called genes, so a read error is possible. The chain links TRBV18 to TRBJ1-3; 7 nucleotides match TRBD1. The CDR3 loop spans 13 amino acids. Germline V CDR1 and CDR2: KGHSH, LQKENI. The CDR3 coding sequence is TGTGCCAGCTCACCCTGGACAGGAAGCACCATATATTTT. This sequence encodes CASSPWTGSTIYF.

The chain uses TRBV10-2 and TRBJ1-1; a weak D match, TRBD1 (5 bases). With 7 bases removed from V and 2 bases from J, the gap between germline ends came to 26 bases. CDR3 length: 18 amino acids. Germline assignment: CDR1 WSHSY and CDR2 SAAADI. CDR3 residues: CASTVGPGRVGGNTEAFF. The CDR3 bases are TGCGCCAGCACAGTGGGTCCGGGTCGAGTCGGGGGAAACACTGAAGCTTTCTTT.

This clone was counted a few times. CDR3 loop: CASSLDRKSGYTF. The CDR3 region has the DNA TGTGCCAGCAGCTTAGACAGGAAGAGTGGCTACACCTTC. This chain joins TRBV3-1 (or the pseudogene TRBV3-2) and TRBJ1-2; tentatively, D is TRBD1 (6 bases). V was cut by 5 bases and J by 7 bases, with 14 bases left in between. Germline V gives CDR1 LGHDT, CDR2 YNNKEL (reference sequence). The CDR3 consists of 13 residues.

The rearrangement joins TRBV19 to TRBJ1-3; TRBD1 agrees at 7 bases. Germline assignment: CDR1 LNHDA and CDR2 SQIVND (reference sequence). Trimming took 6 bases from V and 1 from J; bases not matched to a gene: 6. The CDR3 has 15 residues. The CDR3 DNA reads TGTGCCAGTAGCCCGGGACAGACTTCTGGAAACACCATATATTTT. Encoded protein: CASSPGQTSGNTIYF.

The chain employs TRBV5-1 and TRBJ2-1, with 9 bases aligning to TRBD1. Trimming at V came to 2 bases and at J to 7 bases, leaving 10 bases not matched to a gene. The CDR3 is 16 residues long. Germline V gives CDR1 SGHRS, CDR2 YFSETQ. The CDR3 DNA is TGCGCCAGCAGCTTCGGGACAGGGCGCCACGGTAATGAGCAGTTCTTC. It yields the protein CASSFGTGRHGNEQFF.

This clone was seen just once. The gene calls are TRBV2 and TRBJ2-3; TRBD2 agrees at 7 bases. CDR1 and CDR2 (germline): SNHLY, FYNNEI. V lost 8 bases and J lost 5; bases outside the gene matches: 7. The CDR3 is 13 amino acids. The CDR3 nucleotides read TGTGCCAGCGTAAATGGGGGGGGAGATACGCAGTATTTT. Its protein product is CASVNGGGDTQYF.

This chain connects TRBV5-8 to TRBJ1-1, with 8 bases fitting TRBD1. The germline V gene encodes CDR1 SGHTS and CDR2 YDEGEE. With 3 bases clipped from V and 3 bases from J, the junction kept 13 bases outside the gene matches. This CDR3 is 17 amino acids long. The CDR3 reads CASSSGQAFVGYTEAFF. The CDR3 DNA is TGTGCCAGCAGCTCGGGACAGGCGTTTGTGGGGTACACTGAAGCTTTCTTT.

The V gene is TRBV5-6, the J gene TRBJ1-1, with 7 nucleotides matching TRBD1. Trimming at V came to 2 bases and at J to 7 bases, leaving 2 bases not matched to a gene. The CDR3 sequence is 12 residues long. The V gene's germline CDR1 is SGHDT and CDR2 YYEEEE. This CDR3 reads CASSFRTGEAFF. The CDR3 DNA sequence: TGTGCCAGCAGCTTTCGGACAGGTGAAGCTTTCTTT.

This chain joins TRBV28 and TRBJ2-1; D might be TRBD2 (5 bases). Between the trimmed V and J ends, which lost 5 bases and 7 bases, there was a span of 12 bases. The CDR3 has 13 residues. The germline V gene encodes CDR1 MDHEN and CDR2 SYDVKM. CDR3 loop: CASSRPSRNEQFF. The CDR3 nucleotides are TGTGCCAGCAGTCGACCTAGCAGGAATGAGCAGTTCTTC.

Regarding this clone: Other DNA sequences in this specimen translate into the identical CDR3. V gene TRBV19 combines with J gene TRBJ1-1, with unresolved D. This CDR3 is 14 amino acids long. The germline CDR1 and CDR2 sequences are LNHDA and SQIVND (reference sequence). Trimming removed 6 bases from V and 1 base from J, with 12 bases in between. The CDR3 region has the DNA TGTGCCAGTAGCCCAGGCCAAGGGAACACTGAAGCTTTCTTT. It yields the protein CASSPGQGNTEAFF.